Each of the 3 T cell receptor beta chains below was sequenced from the same sample in a study of regulatory T cells in long-lasting Graves disease. Both iRepertoire HTBI primers and Arm-PCR of CDR3 regions were used to build the TCR beta libraries. TCRdb analysed the multiplex PCR reads with MiXCR anew, one entry per CDR3 protein. This sample carries about 470,000 distinct CDR3 sequences, roughly a fifth of them seen once, and the ten largest clones take roughly 7%. Time point of the sample: persistent/refractory GD, antithyroid drugs over 5 years with positive TRAb. PBMCs were the source of the RNA used for TCR sequencing. Sequenced material: peripheral blood mononuclear cells (PBMCs), taken when the disease was refractory, from a patient treated with antithyroid drugs. Source of these receptors: a female donor with Graves disease.

The chain uses TRBV11-1 and TRBJ2-1; TRBD2 agrees at 10 bases. The germline gives CDR1 SGHAT, CDR2 FQDESV (reference sequence). J was trimmed by 3 bases and V by 5 bases; bases with no gene match: 4. This CDR3 is 15 amino acids long. CDR3 sequence reads: CASSRTSGIYNEQFF. The CDR3 DNA reads as TGTGCCAGCAGCCGTACTAGCGGGATCTACAATGAGCAGTTCTTC.

The chain recombines TRBV2 with TRBJ2-2; 7 bases fit TRBD2. Germline CDR1 SNHLY, CDR2 FYNNEI. J was trimmed by 9 bases and V by 4 bases; bases with no gene match: 8. The CDR3 length is 14 residues. The CDR3 bases are TGTGCCAGCAGTGCCAACTTACTAGCGAGGGAGCTGTTTTTT. This codes for CASSANLLARELFF.

Ten or more counts support this clonotype. The chain links TRBV6-1 to TRBJ1-5, with TRBD1 as a possible D gene (5 bases). V lost 6 bases and J 5 bases, leaving 8 bases between the germline ends. Germline assignment: CDR1 MNHNS and CDR2 SASEGT. The CDR3 extends over 12 amino acids. This CDR3 is CASSEGYQPQHF. CDR3 in DNA: TGTGCCAGCAGCGAGGGGTATCAGCCCCAGCATTTT.